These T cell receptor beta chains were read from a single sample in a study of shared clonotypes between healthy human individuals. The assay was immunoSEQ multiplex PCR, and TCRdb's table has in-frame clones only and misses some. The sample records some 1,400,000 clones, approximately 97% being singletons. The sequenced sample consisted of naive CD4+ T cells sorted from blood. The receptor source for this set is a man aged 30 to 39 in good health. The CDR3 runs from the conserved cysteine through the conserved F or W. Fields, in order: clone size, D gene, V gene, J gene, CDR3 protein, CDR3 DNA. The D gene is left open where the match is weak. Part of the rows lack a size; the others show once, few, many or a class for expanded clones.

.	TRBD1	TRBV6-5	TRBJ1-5	CASSGTGQRQPQHF	TGTGCCAGCAGTGGGACAGGGCAAAGGCAGCCCCAGCATTTT
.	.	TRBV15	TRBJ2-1	CATSTGYNEQFF	TGTGCCACCAGCACCGGCTACAATGAGCAGTTCTTC
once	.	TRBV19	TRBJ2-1	CASSALAYEQFF	TGTGCCAGTAGTGCACTAGCCTATGAGCAGTTCTTC
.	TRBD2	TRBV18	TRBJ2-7	CASSGTSGLPYEQYF	TGTGCCAGCTCAGGGACTAGCGGGCTTCCCTACGAGCAGTACTTC
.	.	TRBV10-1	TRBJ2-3	CAASSDSTDTQYF	TGCGCCGCGTCGAGCGACAGCACAGATACGCAGTATTTT
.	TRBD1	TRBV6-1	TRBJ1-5	CASSVFRDRGLNGPQHF	TGTGCCAGCAGTGTTTTTCGGGACAGGGGGCTCAATGGGCCCCAGCATTTT
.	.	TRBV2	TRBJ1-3	CASTPGDISSGNTIYF	TGTGCCAGCACACCCGGGGACATTAGCTCTGGAAACACCATATATTTT
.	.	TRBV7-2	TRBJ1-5	CASSLVGGQPQHF	TGTGCCAGCAGCTTAGTAGGGGGTCAGCCCCAGCATTTT
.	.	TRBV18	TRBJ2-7	CASSPPGRDSSYEQYF	TGTGCCAGCTCACCACCAGGCAGGGATTCGTCCTACGAGCAGTACTTC
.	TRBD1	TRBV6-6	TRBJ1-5	CASSLQGSNQPQHF	TGTGCCAGCAGCTTACAGGGGAGCAATCAGCCCCAGCATTTT
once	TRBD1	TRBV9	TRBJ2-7	CASSVDDRASYEQYF	TGTGCCAGCAGCGTAGATGACAGGGCGTCCTACGAGCAGTACTTC
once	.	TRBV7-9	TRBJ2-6	CASSSYSGQGANVLTF	TGTGCCAGCAGCTCCTATTCCGGACAGGGGGCCAACGTCCTGACTTTC
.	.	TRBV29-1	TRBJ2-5	CSVGRIQETQYF	TGCAGCGTTGGACGGATCCAAGAGACCCAGTACTTC
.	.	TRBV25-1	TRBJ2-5	CASSEWNGQETQYF	TGTGCCAGCAGTGAATGGAACGGACAAGAGACCCAGTACTTC
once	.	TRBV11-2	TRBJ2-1	CASSFGTADYNKQFF	TGTGCCAGCAGCTTCGGGACCGCTGACTACAATAAGCAGTTCTTC
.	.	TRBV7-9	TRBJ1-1	CASSLSGRNTEAFF	TGTGCCAGCAGCTTATCAGGGAGGAACACTGAAGCTTTCTTT
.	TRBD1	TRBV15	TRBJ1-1	CATSRGLQGAGDTEAFF	TGTGCCACCAGCAGAGGGCTTCAGGGGGCGGGGGACACTGAAGCTTTCTTT
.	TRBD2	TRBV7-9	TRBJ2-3	CASSPGLAGGRTDTQYF	TGTGCCAGCAGCCCGGGACTAGCGGGAGGGAGGACAGATACGCAGTATTTT
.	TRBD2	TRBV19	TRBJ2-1	CASSKGLAGVSSYNEQFF	TGTGCCAGTAGTAAGGGACTAGCGGGAGTTAGCTCCTACAATGAGCAGTTCTTC
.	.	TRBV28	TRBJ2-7	CASSLIRWDTFYEQYF	TGTGCCAGCAGTTTAATACGATGGGACACTTTCTACGAGCAGTACTTC
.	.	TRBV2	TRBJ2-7	CASSASAYEQYF	TGTGCCAGCAGTGCCAGCGCCTACGAGCAGTACTTC
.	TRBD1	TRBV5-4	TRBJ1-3	CASSSGTVGPGNTIYF	TGTGCCAGCAGCTCGGGGACAGTTGGGCCTGGAAACACCATATATTTT
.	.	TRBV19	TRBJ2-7	CATRSAGRSYEQYF	TGTGCCACCAGGAGTGCAGGGCGCTCCTACGAGCAGTACTTC
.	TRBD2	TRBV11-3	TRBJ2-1	CASSSPNGGGNEQFF	TGTGCCAGCAGCTCCCCTAACGGGGGGGGCAATGAGCAGTTCTTC
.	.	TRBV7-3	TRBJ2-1	CASSLLGVDYNEQFF	TGTGCCAGCAGCTTACTGGGAGTAGACTACAATGAGCAGTTCTTC
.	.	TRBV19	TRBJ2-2	CASSAPRGSFGTGELFF	TGTGCCAGTAGTGCTCCCCGGGGCAGCTTTGGGACCGGGGAGCTGTTTTTT
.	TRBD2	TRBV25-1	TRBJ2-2	CASRGAGRGTGELFF	TGTGCCAGCAGGGGAGCGGGGCGCGGGACCGGGGAGCTGTTTTTT
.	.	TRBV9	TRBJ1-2	CASSGPWQGGNGYTF	TGTGCCAGCAGCGGGCCGTGGCAGGGCGGGAATGGCTACACCTTC
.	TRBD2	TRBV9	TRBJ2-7	CASSPHGGSASSYEQYF	TGTGCCAGCAGCCCACACGGGGGGAGCGCCTCCTCCTACGAGCAGTACTTC
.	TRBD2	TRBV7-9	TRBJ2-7	CASSFTGLDYEQYF	TGTGCCAGCAGCTTCACAGGACTAGACTACGAGCAGTACTTC
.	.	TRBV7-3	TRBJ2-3	CASSYRGLTDTQYF	TGTGCCAGCAGCTACAGGGGACTGACAGATACGCAGTATTTT
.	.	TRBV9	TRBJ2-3	CASSVGQGGPDTQYF	TGTGCCAGCAGCGTAGGACAGGGAGGCCCAGATACGCAGTATTTT
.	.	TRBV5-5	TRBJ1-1	CASSDRASNTEAFF	TGTGCCAGCAGCGATCGGGCCTCGAACACTGAAGCTTTCTTT
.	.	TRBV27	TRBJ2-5	CASSLAGLGETQYF	TGTGCCAGCAGTTTAGCAGGTTTGGGGGAGACCCAGTACTTC
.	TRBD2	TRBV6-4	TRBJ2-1	CASSRSHGGSSYNEQFF	TGTGCCAGCAGTAGATCACATGGCGGGAGCTCCTACAATGAGCAGTTCTTC
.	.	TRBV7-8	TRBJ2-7	CASSLQLGGSYEQYF	TGTGCCAGCAGCCTCCAGCTCGGCGGCTCCTACGAGCAGTACTTC
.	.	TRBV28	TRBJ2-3	CASSLSGNPTYTQYF	TGTGCCAGCAGTTTATCCGGCAACCCCACATATACGCAGTATTTT
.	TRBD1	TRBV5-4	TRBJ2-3	CASSPTGYDTQYF	TGTGCCAGCAGCCCGACAGGGTACGATACGCAGTATTTT
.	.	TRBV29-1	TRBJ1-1	CSVLEGMNTEAFF	TGCAGCGTTCTAGAGGGGATGAACACTGAAGCTTTCTTT
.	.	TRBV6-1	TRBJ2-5	CASRAYQETQYF	TGTGCCAGCAGGGCCTATCAAGAGACCCAGTACTTC
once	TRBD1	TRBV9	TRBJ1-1	CASSPFGQGATEAFF	TGTGCCAGCAGCCCCTTCGGGCAGGGGGCGACTGAAGCTTTCTTT
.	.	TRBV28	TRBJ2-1	CASTARWSGWEQFF	TGTGCCAGCACCGCACGTTGGTCAGGTTGGGAGCAGTTCTTC
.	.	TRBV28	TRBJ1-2	CASSLYPTPYGYTF	TGTGCCAGCAGTTTATATCCTACCCCCTATGGCTACACCTTC
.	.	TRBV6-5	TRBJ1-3	CASSPLPGSGNTIYF	TGTGCCAGCAGCCCTCTTCCGGGGTCTGGAAACACCATATATTTT
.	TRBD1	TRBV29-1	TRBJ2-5	CSVAEQGQETQYF	TGCAGCGTTGCAGAACAGGGGCAAGAGACCCAGTACTTC
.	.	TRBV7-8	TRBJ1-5	CASIPGVFRLTREPQHF	TGTGCCAGCATCCCCGGCGTATTTCGCCTAACAAGGGAGCCCCAGCATTTT
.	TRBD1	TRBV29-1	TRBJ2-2	CSVQTGEKAGELFF	TGCAGCGTTCAGACAGGGGAGAAGGCCGGGGAGCTGTTTTTT
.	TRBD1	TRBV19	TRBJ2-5	CASTSHGADRGRGETQYF	TGTGCCAGTACCTCTCACGGGGCGGACAGGGGGCGCGGAGAGACCCAGTACTTC
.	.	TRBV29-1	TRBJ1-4	CSVQHGEKLFF	TGCAGCGTTCAACACGGTGAAAAACTGTTTTTT
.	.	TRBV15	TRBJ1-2	CATSRREPNYGYTF	TGTGCCACCAGCAGGAGGGAACCTAACTATGGCTACACCTTC
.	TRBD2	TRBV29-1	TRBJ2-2	CSVAGGAGGFRTGELFF	TGCAGCGTGGCCGGGGGAGCGGGAGGCTTCCGCACCGGGGAGCTGTTTTTT
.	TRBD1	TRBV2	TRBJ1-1	CASSYGTGSEAFF	TGTGCCAGCAGTTATGGGACAGGGTCTGAAGCTTTCTTT
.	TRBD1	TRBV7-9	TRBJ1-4	CASSLIFGTGIGGDEKLFF	TGTGCCAGCAGCTTAATTTTTGGGACAGGCATTGGAGGGGATGAAAAACTGTTTTTT
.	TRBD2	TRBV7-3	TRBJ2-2	CASSSTGLAGELFF	TGTGCCAGCAGCTCCACGGGACTAGCCGGGGAGCTGTTTTTT
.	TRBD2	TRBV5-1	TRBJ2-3	CASSARTSGIPWDTQYF	TGCGCCAGCAGCGCCCGGACTAGCGGGATCCCATGGGATACGCAGTATTTT